The 8 T cell receptor beta chains reported below all come from one sample, sequenced in a study of shared clonotypes between healthy human individuals. CD8 cells classed as naive were CD45RO-negative and positively selected for CCR7, excluding terminally differentiated effector memory CD45RA+ cells. The table came from immunoSEQ multiplex PCR; TCRdb's copy has only in-frame clones and leaves some out. The sample records about 2.2 million clones, roughly 95% being singletons. Specimen: naive CD8+ T cells from PBMCs. These receptors all come from a man aged 18 to 30 in good health. Some clones in this sample may be carry-over from other donors' samples.

The gene calls are TRBV14 and TRBJ2-1, with TRBD1 matching over 10 bases. The trim removed 5 bases at V and 2 bases at J, leaving 3 bases unmatched. From germline, CDR1 is SGHDN and CDR2 FVKESK. The CDR3 contains 15 residues. CDR3 sequence reads: CASSGGTGAYNEQFF. In nucleotides, the CDR3 is TGTGCCAGCAGCGGGGGGACAGGGGCCTACAATGAGCAGTTCTTC.

Comments on this clone: The identical CDR3 is also encoded by other nucleotide sequences in the sample. The V gene is TRBV5-4, the J gene TRBJ2-7; TRBD2 aligns across 8 bases. This CDR3 spans 14 amino acids. Germline CDR1 SGHNT, CDR2 YYREEE (reference sequence). V was clipped by 4 bases and J by 2 bases; unmatched bases: 5. The chain's CDR3 is CASSTTSGPYEQYF. The CDR3 nucleotides read TGTGCCAGCAGCACCACTAGCGGCCCCTACGAGCAGTACTTC.

The V and J genes are TRBV6-5 and TRBJ2-2; maybe TRBD1 (6 bases). Germline assignment: CDR1 MNHEY and CDR2 SVGAGI. V was cut by 6 bases and J by 7 bases, with 18 bases left in between. This CDR3 is built from 15 residues. The CDR3 reads CASSNKGEGFGELFF. The CDR3 coding sequence is TGTGCCAGCAGCAATAAGGGGGAAGGATTCGGGGAGCTGTTTTTT.

This clone came up once. V usage is TRBV5-1 and J usage is TRBJ1-1, with TRBD1 matching 7 bases. V lost 4 bases and J lost 1; bases outside the gene matches: 4. The germline V gene has CDR1 SGHRS and CDR2 YFSETQ. There are 14 residues in the CDR3. Here the CDR3 DNA reads TGCGCCAGCAGCGCAGGGGGAGGGAACACTGAAGCTTTCTTT. It specifies CASSAGGGNTEAFF.

V gene TRBV19 combines with J gene TRBJ2-3; 7 bases agree with TRBD2. Germline V gives CDR1 LNHDA, CDR2 SQIVND (reference sequence). The CDR3 loop spans 15 amino acids. Trimming took 4 bases from V and 2 from J; bases not matched to a gene: 6. The CDR3: CASSTRDYHTDTQYF. CDR3 DNA: TGTGCCAGTAGTACCCGGGACTACCACACAGATACGCAGTATTTT. Full variable domain (missing parts from reference TRBV19 and TRBJ2-3): DGGITQSPKYLFRKEGQNVTLSCEQNLNHDAMYWYRQDPGQGLRLIYYSQIVNDFQKGDIAEGYSVSREKKESFPLTVTSAQKNPTAFYLCASSTRDYHTDTQYFGPGTRLTVL.

This rearrangement joins TRBV2 to TRBJ2-5; no firm D call. V gave up 7 bases and J gave up 2 bases, with 8 bases separating them. The CDR3 has 12 amino acids. The germline V gene has CDR1 SNHLY and CDR2 FYNNEI. DNA of the CDR3: TGTGCCAGCATCGGCGAACAAGAGACCCAGTACTTC. Translated, it gives CASIGEQETQYF.

This chain joins TRBV6-1 and TRBJ2-7; D gene unclear. The V gene lost 8 bases and the J gene lost 2 bases, with 13 bases spanning the gap. The CDR3 contains 13 residues. CDR1 is MNHNS and CDR2 is SASEGT in the germline V gene. CDR3 region: CASGRARTYEQYF. The CDR3 DNA is TGTGCCAGCGGACGAGCGAGGACCTACGAGCAGTACTTC.

Only one count was recorded for this clone. This CDR3 reads CASSAIPGLASGDTQYF. The CDR3 coding sequence is TGTGCCAGCAGCGCCATCCCCGGACTAGCCTCTGGGGATACGCAGTATTTT. J is TRBJ2-3 and V is TRBV9; 8 nucleotides match TRBD2. CDR3 size: 17 residues. Germline lookup yields CDR1 SGDLS and CDR2 YYNGEE. The junction had 15 bases not matched to a gene; V was cut back by 3 bases and J by 6 bases. The full variable domain, rest sourced from reference TRBV9 and TRBJ2-3, is DSGVTQTPKHLITATGQRVTLRCSPRSGDLSVYWYQQSLDQGLQFLIQYYNGEERAKGNILERFSAQQFPDLHSELNLSSLELGDSALYFCASSAIPGLASGDTQYFGPGTRLTVL.